This TCR beta chain was sequenced during a study of neurological immune-mediated disorders. Time point in this sample: longitudinal time-point 2. This clonotype was recorded many times. TCRdb processed the 5' RACE reads anew with MiXCR; each CDR3 protein has one entry. The sample shows 40,000 to 60,000 distinct CDR3 sequences, approximately 14% of them seen only once. Germline V gives CDR1 DFQATT, CDR2 SNEGSKA (reference sequence). The CDR3 totals 15 residues. V gave up 5 bases and J gave up 3 bases; unmatched junction bases: 11. The chain has TRBV20-1 and TRBJ2-3; TRBD1 matches at 7 bases. The TCR comes from a male donor with HTLV-1-associated myelopathy (HAM/TSP). Material: PBMCs. The CDR3 loop is CSAADRELWTDTQYF. The CDR3 region has the DNA TGCAGTGCTGCTGACAGGGAATTGTGGACAGATACGCAGTATTTT.